This T cell receptor beta chain was sequenced for a study of T cell responses to AZD1222 COVID-19 vaccine. As for the study in general: Analyses pooled second doses at about 4 or about 12 weeks. Study-wide findings and caveats: Targets within unmutated variant regions were reportedly found for nearly half of spike-specific TCRs. There were mostly white British donors and more females than males, and clonal diversity was possibly underestimated. CD4 TCRs linked to vaccination spanned spike, dominating at 160-218 and 743-854.

Details on this clone: Antigen specificity is unknown.

In germline, CDR1 is MNHNS, CDR2 SASEGT. This CDR3 has 19 amino acids. The junction had 15 bases not matched to a gene; V was cut back by 4 bases and J by 4 bases. Profiled with immunoSEQ multiplex PCR; TCRdb holds only in-frame clones, not every one. The sample shows around 140,000 clones, around 90% of them seen only once. The J gene is TRBJ1-5, the V gene TRBV6-1; TRBD1 matches 11 bases. Sample: peripheral blood, taken on day 0 of AZD1222 vaccination. The receptor was isolated from an adult in good health. The CDR3 sequence is CASSARDRGTGLGNQPQHF. CDR3 nucleotide sequence: TGTGCCAGCAGTGCCCGGGACAGGGGGACGGGGTTGGGTAATCAGCCCCAGCATTTT.